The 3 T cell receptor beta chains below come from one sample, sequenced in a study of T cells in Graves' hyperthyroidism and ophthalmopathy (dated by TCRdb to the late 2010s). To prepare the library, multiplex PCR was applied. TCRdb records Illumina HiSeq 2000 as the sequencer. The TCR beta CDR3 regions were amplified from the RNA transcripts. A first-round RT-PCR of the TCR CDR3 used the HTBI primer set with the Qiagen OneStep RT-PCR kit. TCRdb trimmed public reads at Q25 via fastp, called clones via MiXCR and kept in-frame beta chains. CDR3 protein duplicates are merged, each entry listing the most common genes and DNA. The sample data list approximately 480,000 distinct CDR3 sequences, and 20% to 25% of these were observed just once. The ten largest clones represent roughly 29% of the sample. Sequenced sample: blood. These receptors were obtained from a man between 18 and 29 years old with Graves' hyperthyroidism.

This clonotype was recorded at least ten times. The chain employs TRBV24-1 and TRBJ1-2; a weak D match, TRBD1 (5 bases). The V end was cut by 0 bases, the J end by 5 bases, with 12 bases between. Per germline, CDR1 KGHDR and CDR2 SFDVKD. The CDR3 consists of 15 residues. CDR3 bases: TGTGCCACCAGTGATTTGAGGGACGCTAGGTATGGCTACACCTTC. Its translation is CATSDLRDARYGYTF.

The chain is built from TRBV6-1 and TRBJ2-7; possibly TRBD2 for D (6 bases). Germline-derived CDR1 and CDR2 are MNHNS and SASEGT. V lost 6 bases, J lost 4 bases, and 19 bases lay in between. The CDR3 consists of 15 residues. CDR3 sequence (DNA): TGTGCCAGCAGAACCCGGAGGGGCGCTGGGTACGAGCAGTACTTC. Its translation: CASRTRRGAGYEQYF.

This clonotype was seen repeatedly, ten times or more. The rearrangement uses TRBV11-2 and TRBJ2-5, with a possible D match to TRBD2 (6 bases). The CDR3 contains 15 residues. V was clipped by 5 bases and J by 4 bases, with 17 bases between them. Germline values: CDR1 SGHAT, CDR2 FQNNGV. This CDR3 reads CASSHYKQTRETQYF. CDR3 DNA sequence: TGTGCCAGCAGCCATTACAAGCAGACTAGAGAGACCCAGTACTTC.